This TCR beta chain was observed in a study of T cell repertoires in cytomegalovirus infection. Study background: Well-studied HLA-B-restricted epitopes and recently identified HLA-C-restricted epitopes of CMV were both used in the study. Signatures in public TCR beta sequences pointed to both CMV infection and matching HLA type. Study-level findings and limits: CMV-specific TCR beta clonotypes restricted by HLA-C dominated the ex vivo response. Summed public TCR beta family frequency identified CMV carriers bearing the relevant HLA.

As for this clonotype: Its antigen is unidentified.

TCRdb redid the calling of the reads with MiXCR, one entry per CDR3 protein. The data contain about 770,000 distinct CDR3 sequences, roughly 29% of them singletons. This CDR3 contains 16 residues. Deletions cut 1 base from V and 6 bases from J, with 15 bases between. Looked up from germline, CDR1 is KGHDR and CDR2 is SFDVKD. The rearrangement links TRBV24-1 to TRBJ2-1; D call uncertain. The sequencing here drew on cultured CD8+ T cells from PBMCs, taken from culture after CMV antigen stimulation. The clonotype originates from a human donor in good health (CMV status not recorded). Some clones in this sample may be carry-over from other donors' samples. CDR3 nucleotides: TGTGCCACCAGTGATTTAGCCGGACGGTGGGGCAATGAGCAGTTCTTC. Amino acids: CATSDLAGRWGNEQFF.